This T cell receptor (beta chain) was recovered during a study of T cells in Graves' hyperthyroidism and ophthalmopathy. Worth noting for this clonotype: Its cognate antigen is unknown.

RNA transcripts were the template for amplifying TCR beta CDR3 regions. RT-PCR in the first round (using the HTBI primer set) targeted the TCR CDR3. Using its own MiXCR run on the multiplex PCR reads, TCRdb lists one record per CDR3 protein. The sample consists of under 300,000 distinct CDR3 sequences, about 20% of them appearing once. Investigators excluded patients with uncontrolled infection, other autoimmune disease, pregnancy or lactation. Diagnosing involved the use of clinical symptoms, serum thyroxine and TRAb, thyroid ultrasound and orbital computed tomography. Notes on the study in general: Most thyroid-expanded clonotypes above 0.001 were also found in blood. The model's output predicted ophthalmopathy at a median of about 6.5 months prior to onset.

The sample comprised blood. This TCR was recovered from a man younger than 40 with Graves' ophthalmopathy.

The CDR3, as DNA: TGCAGTGGGGTTGCCGCGAACACCGGGGAGCTGTTTTTT. Translation gives CSGVAANTGELFF. The rearrangement uses TRBV20-1 and TRBJ2-2; D remains ambiguous. The CDR3 extends over 13 amino acids. The V and J ends lost 7 bases and 0 bases respectively, with 9 bases between them. Germline assignment: CDR1 DFQATT and CDR2 SNEGSKA (reference sequence).